This T cell receptor beta chain was documented in a study of blood T cell repertoires in COVID-19. The overall study: Acute and convalescent COVID-19 samples came from the United States, Italy and Spain. Nucleic acid was either cDNA or gDNA, and it came from T cells, B-cell-depleted T cells, or PBMCs.

Looked up from germline, CDR1 is SGHTA and CDR2 is FQGNSA. Trimming took off 8 bases at V and 2 bases at J, with 18 bases between the two ends. CDR3 length: 15 amino acids. Original handling: Using reference gene primer amplification, nucleated cell counts were estimated. TCRdb's copy holds only in-frame clones and misses some; the assay was immunoSEQ multiplex PCR. The V and J calls and clone size were taken over from that table, and D and trimming were inferred from the DNA. Of 55,000 to 75,000 clones in the sample, around 80% were seen once. The genes are TRBV7-2 and TRBJ2-5, with D perhaps TRBD2 (6 bases). The clonotype was recovered from a man aged 55-75 years with acute or convalescent COVID-19. Sequenced: peripheral blood. In DNA, the CDR3 is TGTGCCAGCGCGACTGTAGCGGACGGACAAGAGACCCAGTACTTC. Translation: CASATVADGQETQYF. Drawing the rest from reference TRBV7-2 and TRBJ2-5, the complete variable domain is GAGVSQSPSNKVTEKGKDVELRCDPISGHTALYWYRQSLGQGLEFLIYFQGNSAPDKSGLPSDRFSAERTGGSVSTLTIQRTQQEDSAVYLCASATVADGQETQYFGPGTRLLVL.